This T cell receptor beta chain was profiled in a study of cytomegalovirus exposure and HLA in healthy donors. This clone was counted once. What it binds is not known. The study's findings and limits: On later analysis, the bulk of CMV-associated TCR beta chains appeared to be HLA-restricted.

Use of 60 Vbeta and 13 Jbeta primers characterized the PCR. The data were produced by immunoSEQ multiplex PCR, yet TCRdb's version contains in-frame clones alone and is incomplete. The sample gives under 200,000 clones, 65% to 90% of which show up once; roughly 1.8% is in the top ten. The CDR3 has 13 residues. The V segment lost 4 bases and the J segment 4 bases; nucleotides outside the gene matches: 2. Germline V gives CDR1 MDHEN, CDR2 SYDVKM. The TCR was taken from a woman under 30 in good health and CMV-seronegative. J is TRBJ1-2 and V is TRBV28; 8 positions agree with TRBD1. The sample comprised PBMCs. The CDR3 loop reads CASSSGGGYGYTF. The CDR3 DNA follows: TGTGCCAGCAGTTCAGGGGGCGGCTATGGCTACACCTTC.